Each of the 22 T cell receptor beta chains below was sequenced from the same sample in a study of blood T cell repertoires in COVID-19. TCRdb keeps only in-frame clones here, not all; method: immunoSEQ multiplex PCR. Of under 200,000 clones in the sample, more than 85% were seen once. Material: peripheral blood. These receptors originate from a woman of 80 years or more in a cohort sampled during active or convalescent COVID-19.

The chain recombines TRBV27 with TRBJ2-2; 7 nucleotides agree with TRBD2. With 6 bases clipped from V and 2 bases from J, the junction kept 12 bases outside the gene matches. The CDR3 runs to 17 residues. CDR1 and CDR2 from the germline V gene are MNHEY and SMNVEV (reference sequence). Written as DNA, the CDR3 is TGTGCCAGCAGACGACTAGCTCTGGAGCGAAACACCGGGGAGCTGTTTTTT. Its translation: CASRRLALERNTGELFF.

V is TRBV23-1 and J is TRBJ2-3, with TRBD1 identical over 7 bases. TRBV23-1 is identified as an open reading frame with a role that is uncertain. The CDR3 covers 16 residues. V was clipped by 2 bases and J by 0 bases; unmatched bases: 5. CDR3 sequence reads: CASSQRDRNSTDTQYF. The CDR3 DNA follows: TGCGCCAGCAGTCAACGGGACAGAAACAGCACAGATACGCAGTATTTT.

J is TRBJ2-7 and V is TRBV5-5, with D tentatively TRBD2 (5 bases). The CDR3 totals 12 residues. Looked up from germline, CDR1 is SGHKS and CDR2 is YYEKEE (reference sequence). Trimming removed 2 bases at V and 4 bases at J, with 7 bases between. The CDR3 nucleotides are TGTGCCAGCAGCTTAAGCGGATACGAGCAGTACTTC. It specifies CASSLSGYEQYF.

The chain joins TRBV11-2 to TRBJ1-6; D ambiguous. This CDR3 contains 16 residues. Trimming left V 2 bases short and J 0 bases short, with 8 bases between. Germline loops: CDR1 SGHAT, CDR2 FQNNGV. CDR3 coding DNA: TGTGCCAGCAGCTTATCTTCGAGCTCCTATAATTCACCCCTCCACTTT. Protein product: CASSLSSSSYNSPLHF.

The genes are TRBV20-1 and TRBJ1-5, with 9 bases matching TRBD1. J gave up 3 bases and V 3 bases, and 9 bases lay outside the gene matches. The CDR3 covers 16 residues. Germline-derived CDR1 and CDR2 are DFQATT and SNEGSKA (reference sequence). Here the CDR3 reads CSASVRGQGPNQPQHF. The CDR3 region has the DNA TGCAGTGCTAGTGTTAGGGGACAGGGCCCCAATCAGCCCCAGCATTTT.

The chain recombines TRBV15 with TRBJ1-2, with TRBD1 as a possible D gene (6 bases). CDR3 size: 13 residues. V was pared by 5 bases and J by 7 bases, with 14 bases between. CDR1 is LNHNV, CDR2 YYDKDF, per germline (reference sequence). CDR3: CATSGTGISGYTF. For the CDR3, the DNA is TGTGCCACCAGCGGAACAGGGATCTCTGGCTACACCTTC.

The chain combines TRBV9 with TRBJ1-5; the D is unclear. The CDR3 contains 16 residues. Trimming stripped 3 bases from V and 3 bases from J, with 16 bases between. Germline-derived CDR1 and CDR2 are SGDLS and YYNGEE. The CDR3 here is CASSGGSGRDNQPQHF. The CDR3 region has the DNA TGTGCCAGCAGCGGCGGGTCGGGTCGAGACAATCAGCCCCAGCATTTT. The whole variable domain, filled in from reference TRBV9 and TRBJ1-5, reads DSGVTQTPKHLITATGQRVTLRCSPRSGDLSVYWYQQSLDQGLQFLIQYYNGEERAKGNILERFSAQQFPDLHSELNLSSLELGDSALYFCASSGGSGRDNQPQHFGDGTRLSIL.

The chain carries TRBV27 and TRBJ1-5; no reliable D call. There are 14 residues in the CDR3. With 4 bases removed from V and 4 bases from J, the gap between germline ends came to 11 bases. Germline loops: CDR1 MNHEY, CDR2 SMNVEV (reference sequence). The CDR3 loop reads CASSSPGRNQPQHF. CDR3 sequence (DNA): TGTGCCAGCAGTTCGCCGGGAAGAAATCAGCCCCAGCATTTT.

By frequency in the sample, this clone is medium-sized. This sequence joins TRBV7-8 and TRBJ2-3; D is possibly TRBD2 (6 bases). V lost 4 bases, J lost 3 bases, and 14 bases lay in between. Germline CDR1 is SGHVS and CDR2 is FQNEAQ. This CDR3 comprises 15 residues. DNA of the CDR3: TGTGCCAGCAGCTCGGACGGAGGGCGGACAGATACGCAGTATTTT. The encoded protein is CASSSDGGRTDTQYF.

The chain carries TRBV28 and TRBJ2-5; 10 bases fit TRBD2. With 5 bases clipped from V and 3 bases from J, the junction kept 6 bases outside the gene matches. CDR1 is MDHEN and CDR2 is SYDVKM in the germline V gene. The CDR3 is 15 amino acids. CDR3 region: CASSPLSGREETQYF. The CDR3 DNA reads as TGTGCCAGCAGTCCCCTCAGCGGGAGGGAAGAGACCCAGTACTTC.

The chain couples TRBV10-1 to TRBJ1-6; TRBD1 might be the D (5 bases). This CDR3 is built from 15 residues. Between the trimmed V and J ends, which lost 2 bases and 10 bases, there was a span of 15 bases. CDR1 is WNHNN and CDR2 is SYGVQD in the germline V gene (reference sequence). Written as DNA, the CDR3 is TGCGCCAGCAGTGAGACGGCCCGTAGGGGATCACCCCTCCACTTT. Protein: CASSETARRGSPLHF.

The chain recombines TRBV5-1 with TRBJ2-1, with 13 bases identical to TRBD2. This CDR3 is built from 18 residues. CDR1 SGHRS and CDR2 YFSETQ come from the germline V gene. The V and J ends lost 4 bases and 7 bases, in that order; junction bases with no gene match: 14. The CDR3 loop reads CASSPPGLAGFRGNEQFF. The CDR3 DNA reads TGCGCCAGCAGCCCGCCGGGACTAGCGGGATTTAGGGGGAATGAGCAGTTCTTC.

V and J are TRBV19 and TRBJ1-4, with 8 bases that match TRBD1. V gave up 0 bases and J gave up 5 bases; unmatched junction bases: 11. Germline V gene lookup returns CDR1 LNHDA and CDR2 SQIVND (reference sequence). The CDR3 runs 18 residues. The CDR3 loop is CASSIDRPGGVGNEKLFF. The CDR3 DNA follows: TGTGCCAGTAGTATAGATCGGCCAGGGGGCGTCGGGAATGAAAAACTGTTTTTT.

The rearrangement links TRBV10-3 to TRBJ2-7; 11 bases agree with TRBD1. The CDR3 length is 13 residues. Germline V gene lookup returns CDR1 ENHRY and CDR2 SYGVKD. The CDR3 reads CATLGQGAYEQYF. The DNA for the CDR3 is TGTGCTACGCTCGGACAGGGGGCTTACGAGCAGTACTTC.

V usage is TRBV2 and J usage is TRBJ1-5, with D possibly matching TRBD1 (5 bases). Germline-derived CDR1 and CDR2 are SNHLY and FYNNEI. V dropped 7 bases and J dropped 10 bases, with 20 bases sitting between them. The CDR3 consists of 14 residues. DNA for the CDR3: TGTGCCAGCAAGAGCCAGACCCCGGGGGGTCCCCAGCATTTT. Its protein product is CASKSQTPGGPQHF.

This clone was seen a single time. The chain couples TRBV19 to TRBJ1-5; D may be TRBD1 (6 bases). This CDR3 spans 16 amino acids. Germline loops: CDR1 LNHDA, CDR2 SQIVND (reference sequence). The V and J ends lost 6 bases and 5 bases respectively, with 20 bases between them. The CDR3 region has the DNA TGTGCCAGTAGCACAGGAGGGGGGGGTCGGGATCAGCCCCAGCATTTT. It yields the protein CASSTGGGGRDQPQHF.

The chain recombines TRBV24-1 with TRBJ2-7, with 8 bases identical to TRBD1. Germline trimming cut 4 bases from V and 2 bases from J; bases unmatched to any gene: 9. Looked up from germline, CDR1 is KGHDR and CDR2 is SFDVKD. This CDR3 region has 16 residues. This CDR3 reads CATSDSGQARTYEQYF. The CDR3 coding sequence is TGTGCCACCAGTGACTCGGGACAGGCGAGAACCTACGAGCAGTACTTC.

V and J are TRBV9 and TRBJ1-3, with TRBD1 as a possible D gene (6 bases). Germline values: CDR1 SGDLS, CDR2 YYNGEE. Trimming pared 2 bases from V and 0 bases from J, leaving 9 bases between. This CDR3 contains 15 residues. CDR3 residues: CASSVMDSSGNTIYF. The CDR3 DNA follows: TGTGCCAGCAGCGTTATGGACAGCTCTGGAAACACCATATATTTT.

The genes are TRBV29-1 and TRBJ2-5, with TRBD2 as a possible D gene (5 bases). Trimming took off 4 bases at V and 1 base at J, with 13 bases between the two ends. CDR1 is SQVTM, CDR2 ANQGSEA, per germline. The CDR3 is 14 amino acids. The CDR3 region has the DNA TGCAGCGTTGCCTTGATTGAGGGCCAAGAGACCCAGTACTTC. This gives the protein CSVALIEGQETQYF.

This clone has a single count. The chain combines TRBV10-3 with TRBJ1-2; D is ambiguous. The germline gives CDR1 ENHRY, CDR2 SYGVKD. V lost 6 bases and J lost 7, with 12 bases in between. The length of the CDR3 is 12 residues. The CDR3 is CAIRGGFGGYTF. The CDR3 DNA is TGTGCCATCAGGGGAGGATTTGGTGGCTACACCTTC.

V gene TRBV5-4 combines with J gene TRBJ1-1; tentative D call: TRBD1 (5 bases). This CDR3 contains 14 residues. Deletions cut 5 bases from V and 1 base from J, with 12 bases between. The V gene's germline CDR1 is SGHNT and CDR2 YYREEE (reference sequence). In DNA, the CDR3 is TGTGCCAGCAGGGGAATTGACAGGAACACTGAAGCTTTCTTT. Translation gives CASRGIDRNTEAFF.

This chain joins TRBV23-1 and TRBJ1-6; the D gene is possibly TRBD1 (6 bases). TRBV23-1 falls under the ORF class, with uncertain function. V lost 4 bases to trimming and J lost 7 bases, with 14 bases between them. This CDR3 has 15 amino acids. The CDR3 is CASSLFPRGNSPLHF. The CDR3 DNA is TGCGCCAGCAGTCTATTCCCCAGGGGAAATTCACCCCTCCACTTT.